Below are 5 T cell receptor beta chains sequenced from a single sample in a study of shared clonotypes between healthy human individuals (dated by TCRdb to 2020 to 2021). The receptor library was made with the immunoSEQ multiplex PCR assay. TCRdb carries this immuneACCESS record with in-frame sequences only. Its versions omit some clonotypes, under half of them owing to an unresolved V gene in the studies checked, with the rest unexplained. This sample has about 2.1 million clones in its table, and around 93% of those were observed once. The ten largest clonotypes hold under 2% of the sample. CD8 naive samples were CD45RO-negative cells positively selected for CCR7, giving a CD45RA+CCR7+ population that excluded TemRA cells. The sequenced sample was naive CD8+ T cells from PBMCs. In light of the paper, this sample's cell subset or site label describes: CD45RA+CCR7+. The receptors originated from a man aged 18 to 29 in good health. Some clones in this sample may be carry-over from other donors' samples.

The genes are TRBV10-3 and TRBJ2-1; 8 bases align to TRBD2. Germline CDR1 is ENHRY and CDR2 is SYGVKD. CDR3 length equals 16 residues. The ends lost 0 bases at V and 3 bases at J; junction bases unmatched: 4. The CDR3 sequence is CAISESATSDYNEQFF. The DNA of the CDR3 is TGTGCCATCAGTGAGTCTGCGACTAGCGACTACAATGAGCAGTTCTTC.

The rearrangement joins TRBV6-4 to TRBJ2-3; no clear D. The CDR3 has 15 amino acids. Trimming stripped 2 bases from V and 0 bases from J, with 9 bases between. Germline CDR1 reads MRHNA; CDR2 reads SNTAGT. CDR3 in amino acids: CASSDGVLSTDTQYF. The CDR3 coding sequence is TGTGCCAGCAGTGACGGAGTCCTCAGCACAGATACGCAGTATTTT.

This sequence joins TRBV2 and TRBJ1-1; weak D call: TRBD1 (5 bases). Germline V gene sequence: CDR1 SNHLY, CDR2 FYNNEI. This CDR3 comprises 16 residues. Trimming took off 2 bases at V and 0 bases at J, with 13 bases between the two ends. This CDR3 reads CASSESGSGMNTEAFF. In nucleotides, the CDR3 is TGTGCCAGCAGTGAATCCGGCTCAGGGATGAACACTGAAGCTTTCTTT.

This clone was recorded many times. The chain links TRBV28 to TRBJ2-7; D is unresolved. V dropped 1 base and J dropped 2 bases, with 3 bases sitting between them. Per germline, CDR1 MDHEN and CDR2 SYDVKM. CDR3 length equals 12 residues. The CDR3 spells CASSLFAYEQYF. The CDR3 region has the DNA TGTGCCAGCAGTTTATTCGCCTACGAGCAGTACTTC.

This chain uses TRBV7-9 with TRBJ2-5; the D gene is possibly TRBD1 (5 bases). V was trimmed by 5 bases and J by 4 bases, leaving 14 bases between them. Looked up from germline, CDR1 is SEHNR and CDR2 is FQNEAQ (reference sequence). The CDR3 contains 14 residues. This chain's CDR3 is CASSPDRGRETQYF. CDR3 coding DNA: TGTGCCAGCAGCCCAGATAGGGGAAGAGAGACCCAGTACTTC.